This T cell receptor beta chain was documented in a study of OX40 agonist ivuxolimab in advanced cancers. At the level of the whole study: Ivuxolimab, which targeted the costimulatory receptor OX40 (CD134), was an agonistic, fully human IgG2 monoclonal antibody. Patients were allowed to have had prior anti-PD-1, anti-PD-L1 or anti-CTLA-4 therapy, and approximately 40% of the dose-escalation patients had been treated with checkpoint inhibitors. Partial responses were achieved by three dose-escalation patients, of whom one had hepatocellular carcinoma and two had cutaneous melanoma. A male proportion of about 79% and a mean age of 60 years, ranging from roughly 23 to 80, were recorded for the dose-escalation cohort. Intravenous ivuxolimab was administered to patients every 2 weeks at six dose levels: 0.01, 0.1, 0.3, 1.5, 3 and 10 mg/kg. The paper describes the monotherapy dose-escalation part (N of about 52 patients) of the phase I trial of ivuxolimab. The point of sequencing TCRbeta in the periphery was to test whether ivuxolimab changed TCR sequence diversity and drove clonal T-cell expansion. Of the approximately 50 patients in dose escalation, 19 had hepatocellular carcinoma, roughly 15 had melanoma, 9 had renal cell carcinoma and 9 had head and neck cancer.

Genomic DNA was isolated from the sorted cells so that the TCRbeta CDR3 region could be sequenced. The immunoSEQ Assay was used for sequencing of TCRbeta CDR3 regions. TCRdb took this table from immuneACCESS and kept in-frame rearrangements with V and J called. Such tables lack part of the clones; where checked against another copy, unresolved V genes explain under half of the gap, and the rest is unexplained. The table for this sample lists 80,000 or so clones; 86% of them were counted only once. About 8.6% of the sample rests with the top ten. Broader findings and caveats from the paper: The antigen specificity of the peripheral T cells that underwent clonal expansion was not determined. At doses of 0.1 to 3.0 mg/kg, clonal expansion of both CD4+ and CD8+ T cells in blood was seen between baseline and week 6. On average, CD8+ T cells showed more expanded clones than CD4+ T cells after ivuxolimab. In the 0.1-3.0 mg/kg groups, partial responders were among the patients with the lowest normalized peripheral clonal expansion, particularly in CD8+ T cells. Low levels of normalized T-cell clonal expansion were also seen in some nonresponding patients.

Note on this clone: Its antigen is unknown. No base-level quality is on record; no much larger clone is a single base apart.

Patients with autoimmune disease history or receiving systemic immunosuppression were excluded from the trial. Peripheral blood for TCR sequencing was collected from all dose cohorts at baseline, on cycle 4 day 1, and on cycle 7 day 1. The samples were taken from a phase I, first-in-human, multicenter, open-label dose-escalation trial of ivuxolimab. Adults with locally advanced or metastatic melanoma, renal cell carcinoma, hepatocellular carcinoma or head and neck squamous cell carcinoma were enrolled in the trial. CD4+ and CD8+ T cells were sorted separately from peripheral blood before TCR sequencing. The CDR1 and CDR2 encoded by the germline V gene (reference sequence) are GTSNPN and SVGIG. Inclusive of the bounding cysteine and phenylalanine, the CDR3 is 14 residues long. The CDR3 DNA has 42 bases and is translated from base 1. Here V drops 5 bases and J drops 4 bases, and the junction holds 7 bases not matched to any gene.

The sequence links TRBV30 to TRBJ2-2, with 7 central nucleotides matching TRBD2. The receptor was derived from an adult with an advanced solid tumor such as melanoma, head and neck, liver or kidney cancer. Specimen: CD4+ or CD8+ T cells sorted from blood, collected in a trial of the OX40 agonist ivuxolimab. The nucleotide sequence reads TGTGCCTGGGCGGGAGACAGTGGCACCGGGGAGCTGTTTTTT. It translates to CAWAGDSGTGELFF.